The sequence of this T cell receptor (beta chain) was determined in a study of neurological immune-mediated disorders. TCRdb re-analysed the 5' RACE reads in MiXCR, keeping a single row per CDR3 protein. This sample has 50,000 or so distinct CDR3 sequences, with roughly 3.5% found just once. PBMCs numbering 2 million and stored at -80 C yielded the unsorted libraries. J was trimmed by 5 bases and V by 5 bases; bases with no gene match: 16. The CDR3 has 18 residues. In germline, CDR1 is SGHVS, CDR2 FQNEAQ. This clonotype has a count of ten or more. Its antigen remains unknown. Findings and limits, study-wide: Falling below healthy controls, multiple sclerosis showed the least TCR clonal expansion, while HTLV-1-associated myelopathy showed the most.

The specimen was PBMCs. This sequence was found in a woman between 55 and 75 years old with multiple sclerosis. The V call is TRBV7-8, the J call TRBJ2-1; 9 bases match TRBD1. The CDR3: CASSRRPSGQGIDNEQFF. As DNA, the CDR3 is TGTGCCAGCAGCCGAAGACCGTCAGGACAGGGGATTGACAATGAGCAGTTCTTC.